The clone carrying this T cell receptor (beta chain) was counted between two and nine times. Its antigen is unidentified. The sample is drawn from a study of T cell repertoires in cytomegalovirus infection. Across the study: CMV epitopes in the study were HLA-C-restricted (recently identified) and HLA-B-restricted (well studied). CMV infection together with matching HLA type was indicated by public TCR beta signatures. General study results and limits: It was HLA-C-restricted CMV-specific TCR beta clonotypes that dominated the response ex vivo. Identification of carriers of CMV plus the relevant HLA was achieved through cumulative public TCR beta family frequency.

Via MiXCR, TCRdb re-called the reads, giving one row per CDR3 protein. The repertoire holds under 450,000 distinct CDR3 sequences, with approximately 35% as singletons. This CDR3 contains 15 residues. Germline CDR1 reads LNHDA; CDR2 reads SQIVND (reference sequence). Trimming took off 5 bases at V and 4 bases at J, with 16 bases between the two ends. The rearrangement uses TRBV19 and TRBJ2-3; possible D gene TRBD2, 6 bases. Here the sequenced sample was cultured PBMCs, taken from culture after CMV antigen stimulation. The source of this sequence is a human donor in good health (CMV status not recorded). Some clones in this sample may be carry-over from other donors' samples. CDR3 coding DNA: TGTGCCAGTAGTCGGGTTAGCTCGGGGGCAGATACGCAGTATTTT. Its translation: CASSRVSSGADTQYF.